These 14 T cell receptor beta chains were all obtained from the same sample, sequenced in a study of OX40 agonist ivuxolimab in advanced cancers. Some clones are missing from TCRdb's copy, which holds only in-frame ones; the method was immunoSEQ multiplex PCR. The table lists tens of thousands of clones, approximately 85% of them singletons. This sample comprised CD4+ or CD8+ T cells sorted from blood, obtained in a trial of the OX40 agonist ivuxolimab. The receptors were sampled from an adult with an advanced solid tumor such as melanoma, head and neck, liver or kidney cancer.

The J gene is TRBJ1-1, the V gene TRBV28; D not certain. The CDR3 runs to 12 residues. V gave up 5 bases and J gave up 11 bases, with 15 bases separating them. Germline CDR1 and CDR2: MDHEN and SYDVKM. The CDR3 DNA reads TGTGCCAGCAGTCCCGTAGGGATGGTGGCTTTCTTT. It codes for CASSPVGMVAFF.

This clone was observed once. This chain uses TRBV28 with TRBJ1-2, with D possibly being TRBD1 (5 bases). V lost 7 bases to trimming and J lost 2 bases, with 11 bases between them. The CDR3 loop spans 13 amino acids. Germline assignment: CDR1 MDHEN and CDR2 SYDVKM. This chain's CDR3 is CASMERQNYGYTF. DNA for the CDR3: TGTGCCAGCATGGAAAGACAGAACTATGGCTACACCTTC.

This clone was seen only a few times. CDR3 nucleotide sequence: TGTGCCAGCAGCCCGACAGGGGGCACGTACGAGCAGTACTTC. Its translation: CASSPTGGTYEQYF. This sequence joins TRBV7-9 and TRBJ2-7; 10 bases align to TRBD1. The CDR3 loop spans 14 amino acids. Germline assignment: CDR1 SEHNR and CDR2 FQNEAQ (reference sequence). V gave up 5 bases and J gave up 4 bases; unmatched junction bases: 5.

The CDR3 is CSVEDYRVPYGYTF. The CDR3 DNA follows: TGCAGCGTTGAGGATTACAGGGTACCTTATGGCTACACCTTC. This sequence joins TRBV29-1 and TRBJ1-2; D may be TRBD1 (6 bases). The germline V gene has CDR1 SQVTM and CDR2 ANQGSEA. Trimming took off 3 bases at V and 5 bases at J, with 16 bases between the two ends. There are 14 residues in the CDR3.

This chain links TRBV28 with TRBJ1-1; D remains ambiguous. Germline CDR1 and CDR2: MDHEN and SYDVKM. The length of the CDR3 is 14 residues. V gave up 1 base and J gave up 4 bases, with 10 bases separating them. CDR3 DNA: TGTGCCAGCAGTTTATATGTGTCGGTCACTGAAGCTTTCTTT. As protein: CASSLYVSVTEAFF.

The count of this clone is one. This sequence joins TRBV28 and TRBJ2-7; the match to TRBD1 covers 7 bases. There are 14 residues in the CDR3. V shed 6 bases, J shed 5 bases, and the junction held 10 bases outside the gene matches. Germline V gene data show CDR1 as MDHEN and CDR2 as SYDVKM. The CDR3 loop reads CASRARGQTHEQYF. The CDR3 bases are TGTGCCAGCAGAGCCCGGGGACAGACCCACGAGCAGTACTTC.

In nucleotides, the CDR3 is TGTGCCAGCAGCTTGGGAGCCGACAGGGTTGGCAAAAACATTCAGTACTTC. It yields the protein CASSLGADRVGKNIQYF. The V gene is TRBV5-4, the J gene TRBJ2-4, with TRBD1 matching 7 bases. CDR1 and CDR2 (germline): SGHNT, YYREEE (reference sequence). This CDR3 has 17 amino acids. Losses at the gene ends were 0 bases for V and 3 bases for J; bases not matched to a gene: 9. Drawing the rest from reference TRBV5-4 and TRBJ2-4, the complete variable domain is ETGVTQSPTHLIKTRGQQVTLRCSSQSGHNTVSWYQQALGQGPQFIFQYYREEENGRGNFPPRFSGLQFPNYSSELNVNALELDDSALYLCASSLGADRVGKNIQYFGAGTRLSVL.

This clone was counted once. V gene TRBV14 combines with J gene TRBJ1-3, with a possible D match to TRBD1 (6 bases). The CDR3 is 15 amino acids. Between the trimmed V and J ends, which lost 4 bases and 4 bases, there was a span of 14 bases. Germline V gives CDR1 SGHDN, CDR2 FVKESK. CDR3 DNA sequence: TGTGCCAGCAGCCCCCTGCAGGGGTCCGGAAACACCATATATTTT. Its translation: CASSPLQGSGNTIYF.

The chain recombines TRBV5-1 with TRBJ1-1; D is perhaps TRBD1 (5 bases). Per germline, CDR1 SGHRS and CDR2 YFSETQ. V dropped 0 bases and J dropped 0 bases, with 12 bases sitting between them. The CDR3 length is 16 residues. The CDR3 sequence is CASSLGQRPVNTEAFF. For the CDR3, the DNA is TGCGCCAGCAGCTTGGGACAGCGACCAGTGAACACTGAAGCTTTCTTT.

The V gene is TRBV5-1, the J gene TRBJ2-3; D may correspond to TRBD1 or TRBD2 (5 bases each). The V gene's germline CDR1 is SGHRS and CDR2 YFSETQ. This CDR3 has 14 residues. V was shortened by 2 bases and J by 4 bases, with 11 bases between the two germline ends. Written as DNA, the CDR3 is TGCGCCAGCAGCTTAGAGGGGCAGGCAGATACGCAGTATTTT. Translated, it gives CASSLEGQADTQYF. The entire variable domain, with the rest obtained from reference TRBV5-1 and TRBJ2-3, is as follows: KAGVTQTPRYLIKTRGQQVTLSCSPISGHRSVSWYQQTPGQGLQFLFEYFSETQRNKGNFPGRFSGRQFSNSRSEMNVSTLELGDSALYLCASSLEGQADTQYFGPGTRLTVL.

This clone was recorded only once. V and J are TRBV29-1 and TRBJ2-1, with a tentative D call TRBD1 (5 bases). V was cut by 5 bases and J by 0 bases, with 5 bases left in between. The germline CDR1 and CDR2 sequences are SQVTM and ANQGSEA. The CDR3 sequence is 12 residues long. The CDR3 reads CSVQGSYNEQFF. The CDR3 DNA is TGCAGCGTTCAGGGCTCCTACAATGAGCAGTTCTTC.

The chain is built from TRBV18 and TRBJ2-3; no clear D gene. V was clipped by 2 bases and J by 1 base, with 7 bases between them. From germline, CDR1 is KGHSH and CDR2 LQKENI. The CDR3 is 14 residues long. The CDR3 loop reads CASSPEQGTDTQYF. In DNA, the CDR3 is TGTGCCAGCTCACCAGAACAAGGCACAGATACGCAGTATTTT.

The chain couples TRBV5-4 to TRBJ1-1, with D unclear. Germline V gene sequence: CDR1 SGHNT, CDR2 YYREEE (reference sequence). This CDR3 region has 14 residues. V lost 0 bases and J lost 1, with 7 bases in between. CDR3 loop: CASSLGRTNTEAFF. The CDR3 coding sequence is TGTGCCAGCAGCTTGGGACGGACGAACACTGAAGCTTTCTTT.

The chain uses TRBV15 and TRBJ1-4; 8 nucleotides match TRBD1. Per the germline V gene, CDR1 is LNHNV and CDR2 is YYDKDF (reference sequence). Germline trimming cut 0 bases from V and 8 bases from J; bases unmatched to any gene: 17. CDR3 length equals 19 residues. CDR3 sequence reads: CATSRDRETGANVQEKLFF. Written as DNA, the CDR3 is TGTGCCACCAGCAGAGACAGGGAGACAGGGGCTAACGTGCAAGAAAAACTGTTTTTT. Full variable domain (rest looked up from reference TRBV15 and TRBJ1-4): DAMVIQNPRYQVTQFGKPVTLSCSQTLNHNVMYWYQQKSSQAPKLLFHYYDKDFNNEADTPDNFQSRRPNTSFCFLDIRSPGLGDTAMYLCATSRDRETGANVQEKLFFGSGTQLSVL.